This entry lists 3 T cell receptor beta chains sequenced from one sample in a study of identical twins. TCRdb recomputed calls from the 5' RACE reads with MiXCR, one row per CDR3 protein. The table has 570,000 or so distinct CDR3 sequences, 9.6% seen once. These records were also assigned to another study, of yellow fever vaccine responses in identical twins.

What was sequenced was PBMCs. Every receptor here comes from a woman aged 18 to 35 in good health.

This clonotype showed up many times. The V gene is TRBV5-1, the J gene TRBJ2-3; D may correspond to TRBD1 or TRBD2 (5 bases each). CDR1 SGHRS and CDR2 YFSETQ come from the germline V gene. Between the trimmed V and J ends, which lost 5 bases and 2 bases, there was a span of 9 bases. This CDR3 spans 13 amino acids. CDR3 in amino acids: CASSRDPTDTQYF. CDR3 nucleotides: TGCGCCAGCAGTAGGGACCCCACAGATACGCAGTATTTT. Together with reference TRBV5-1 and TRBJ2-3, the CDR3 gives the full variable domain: KAGVTQTPRYLIKTRGQQVTLSCSPISGHRSVSWYQQTPGQGLQFLFEYFSETQRNKGNFPGRFSGRQFSNSRSEMNVSTLELGDSALYLCASSRDPTDTQYFGPGTRLTVL.

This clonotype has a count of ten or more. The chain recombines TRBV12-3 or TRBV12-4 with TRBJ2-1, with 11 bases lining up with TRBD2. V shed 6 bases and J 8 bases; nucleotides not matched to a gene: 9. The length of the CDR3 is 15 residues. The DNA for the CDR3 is TGTGCCAGCAGGAGACTAGCGGGGCGGTGGGATGAGCAGTTCTTC. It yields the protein CASRRLAGRWDEQFF.

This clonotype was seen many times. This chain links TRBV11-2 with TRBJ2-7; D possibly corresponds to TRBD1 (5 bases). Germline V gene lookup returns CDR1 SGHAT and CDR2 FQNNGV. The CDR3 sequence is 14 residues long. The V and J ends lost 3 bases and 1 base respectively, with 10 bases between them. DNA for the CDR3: TGTGCCAGCAGCTTGGCTAGGGGATCCTACGAGCAGTACTTC. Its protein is CASSLARGSYEQYF.